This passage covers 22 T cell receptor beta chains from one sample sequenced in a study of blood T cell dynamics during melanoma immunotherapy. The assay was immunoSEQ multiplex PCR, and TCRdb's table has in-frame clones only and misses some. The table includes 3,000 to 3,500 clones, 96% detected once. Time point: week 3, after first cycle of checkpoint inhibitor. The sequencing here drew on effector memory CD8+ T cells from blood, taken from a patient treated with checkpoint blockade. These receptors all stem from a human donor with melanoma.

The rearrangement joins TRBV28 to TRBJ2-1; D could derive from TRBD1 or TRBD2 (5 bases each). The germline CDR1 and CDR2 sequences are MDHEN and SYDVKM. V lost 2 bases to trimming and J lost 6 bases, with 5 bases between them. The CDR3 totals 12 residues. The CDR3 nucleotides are TGTGCCAGCAGTTTAGGGGGCAATGAGCAGTTCTTC. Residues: CASSLGGNEQFF.

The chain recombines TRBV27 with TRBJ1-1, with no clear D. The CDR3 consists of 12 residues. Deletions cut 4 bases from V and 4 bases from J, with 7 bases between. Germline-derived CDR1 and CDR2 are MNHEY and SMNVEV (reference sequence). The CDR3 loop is CASSSKGTEAFF. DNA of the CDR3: TGTGCCAGCAGTTCTAAGGGCACTGAAGCTTTCTTT.

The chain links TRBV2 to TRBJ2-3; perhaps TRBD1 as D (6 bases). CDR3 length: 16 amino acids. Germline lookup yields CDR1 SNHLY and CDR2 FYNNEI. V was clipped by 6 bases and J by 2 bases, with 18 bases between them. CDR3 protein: CASRPRWTDPTDTQYF. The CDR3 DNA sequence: TGTGCCAGCAGACCCCGCTGGACAGACCCCACAGATACGCAGTATTTT.

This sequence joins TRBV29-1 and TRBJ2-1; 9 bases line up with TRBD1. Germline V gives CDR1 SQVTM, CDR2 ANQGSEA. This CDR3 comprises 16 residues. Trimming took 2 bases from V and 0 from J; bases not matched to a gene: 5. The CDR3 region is CSVESGTGSSYNEQFF. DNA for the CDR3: TGCAGCGTTGAAAGCGGGACAGGGAGCTCCTACAATGAGCAGTTCTTC.

In DNA form, the CDR3 reads TGCGCCAGCAGCCGGGGACTAGCGGGAACCCCCAGCACAGATACGCAGTATTTT. It translates to CASSRGLAGTPSTDTQYF. The genes are TRBV5-1 and TRBJ2-3; the match to TRBD2 covers 13 bases. Germline V CDR1 and CDR2: SGHRS, YFSETQ. The CDR3 is 18 amino acids. The junction had 8 bases not matched to a gene; V was cut back by 4 bases and J by 0 bases.

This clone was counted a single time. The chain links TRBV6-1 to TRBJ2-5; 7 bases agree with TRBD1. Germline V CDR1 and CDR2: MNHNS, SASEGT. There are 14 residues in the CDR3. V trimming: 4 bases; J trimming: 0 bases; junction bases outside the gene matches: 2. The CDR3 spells CASSVQGNQETQYF. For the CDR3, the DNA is TGTGCCAGCAGTGTACAGGGGAACCAAGAGACCCAGTACTTC.

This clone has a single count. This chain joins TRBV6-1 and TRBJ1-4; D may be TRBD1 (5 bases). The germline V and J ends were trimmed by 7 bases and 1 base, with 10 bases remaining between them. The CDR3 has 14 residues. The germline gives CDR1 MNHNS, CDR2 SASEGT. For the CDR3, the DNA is TGTGCCAGCACCGGGGGGGGAACTAATGAAAAACTGTTTTTT. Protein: CASTGGGTNEKLFF.

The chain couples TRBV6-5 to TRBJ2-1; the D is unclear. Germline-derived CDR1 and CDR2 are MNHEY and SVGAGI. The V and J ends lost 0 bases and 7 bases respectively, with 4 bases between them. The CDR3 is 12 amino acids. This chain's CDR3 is CASSYSRNEQFF. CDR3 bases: TGTGCCAGCAGTTACTCGAGGAATGAGCAGTTCTTC.

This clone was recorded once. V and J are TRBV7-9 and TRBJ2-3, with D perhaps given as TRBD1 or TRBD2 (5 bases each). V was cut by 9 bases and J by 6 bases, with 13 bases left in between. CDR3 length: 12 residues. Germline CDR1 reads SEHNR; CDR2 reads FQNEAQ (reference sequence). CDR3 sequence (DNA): TGTGCCAGTAGGGGACCTCTGGATACGCAGTATTTT. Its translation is CASRGPLDTQYF.

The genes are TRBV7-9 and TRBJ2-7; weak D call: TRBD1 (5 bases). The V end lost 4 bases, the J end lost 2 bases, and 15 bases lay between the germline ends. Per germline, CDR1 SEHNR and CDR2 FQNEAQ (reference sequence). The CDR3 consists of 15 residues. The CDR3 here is CASSSVKDSAYEQYF. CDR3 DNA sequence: TGTGCCAGCAGCTCAGTCAAAGACAGTGCCTACGAGCAGTACTTC.

In DNA, the CDR3 is TGTGCCAGCAGGGATGGGGGTGGCAATCAGCCCCAGCATTTT. Encoded protein: CASRDGGGNQPQHF. V is TRBV27 and J is TRBJ1-5, with D perhaps matching TRBD1 (5 bases). CDR3 size: 14 residues. Germline values: CDR1 MNHEY, CDR2 SMNVEV (reference sequence). Trimming removed 6 bases at V and 2 bases at J, with 11 bases between.

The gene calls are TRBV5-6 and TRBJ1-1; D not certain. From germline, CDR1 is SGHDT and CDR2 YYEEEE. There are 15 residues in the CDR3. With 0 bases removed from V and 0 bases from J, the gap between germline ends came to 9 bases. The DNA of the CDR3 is TGTGCCAGCAGCTTGGATGAGGCGCTGAACACTGAAGCTTTCTTT. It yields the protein CASSLDEALNTEAFF.

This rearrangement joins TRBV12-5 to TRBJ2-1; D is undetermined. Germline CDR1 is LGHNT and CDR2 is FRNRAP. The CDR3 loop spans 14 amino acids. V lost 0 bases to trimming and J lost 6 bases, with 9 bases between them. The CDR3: CASGLVPSSNEQFF. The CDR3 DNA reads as TGTGCTAGTGGTTTGGTACCCAGCAGCAATGAGCAGTTCTTC.

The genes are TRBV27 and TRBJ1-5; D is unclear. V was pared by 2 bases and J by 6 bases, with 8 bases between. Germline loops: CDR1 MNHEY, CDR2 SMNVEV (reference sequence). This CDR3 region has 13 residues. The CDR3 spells CASSLMAAQPQHF. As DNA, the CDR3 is TGTGCCAGCAGTTTAATGGCGGCTCAGCCCCAGCATTTT.

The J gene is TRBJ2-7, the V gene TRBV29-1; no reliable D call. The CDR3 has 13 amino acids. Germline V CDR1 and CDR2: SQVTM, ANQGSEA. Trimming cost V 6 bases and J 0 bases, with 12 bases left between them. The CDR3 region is CSVARRSSYEQYF. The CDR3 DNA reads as TGCAGCGTGGCAAGACGGTCCTCCTACGAGCAGTACTTC.

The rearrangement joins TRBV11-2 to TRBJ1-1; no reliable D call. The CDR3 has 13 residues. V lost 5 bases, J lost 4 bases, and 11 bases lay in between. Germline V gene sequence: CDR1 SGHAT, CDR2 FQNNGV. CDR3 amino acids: CASSARGITEAFF. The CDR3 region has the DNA TGTGCCAGCAGCGCCCGGGGAATCACTGAAGCTTTCTTT. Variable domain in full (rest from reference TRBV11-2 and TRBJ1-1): EAGVAQSPRYKIIEKRQSVAFWCNPISGHATLYWYQQILGQGPKLLIQFQNNGVVDDSQLPKDRFSAERLKGVDSTLKIQPAKLEDSAVYLCASSARGITEAFFGQGTRLTVV.

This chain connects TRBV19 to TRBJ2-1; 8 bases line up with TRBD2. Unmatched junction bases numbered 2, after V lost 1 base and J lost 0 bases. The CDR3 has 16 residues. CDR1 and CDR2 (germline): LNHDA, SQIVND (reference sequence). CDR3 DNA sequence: TGTGCCAGTAGTATAGGGAGCGGGAGCTCCTACAATGAGCAGTTCTTC. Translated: CASSIGSGSSYNEQFF.

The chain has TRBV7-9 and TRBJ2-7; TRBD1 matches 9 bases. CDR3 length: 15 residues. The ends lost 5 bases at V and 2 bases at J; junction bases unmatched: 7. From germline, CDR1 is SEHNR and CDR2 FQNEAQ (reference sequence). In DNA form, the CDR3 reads TGTGCCAGCAGCCCCGTGGACAGGGGTCCCTACGAGCAGTACTTC. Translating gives CASSPVDRGPYEQYF.

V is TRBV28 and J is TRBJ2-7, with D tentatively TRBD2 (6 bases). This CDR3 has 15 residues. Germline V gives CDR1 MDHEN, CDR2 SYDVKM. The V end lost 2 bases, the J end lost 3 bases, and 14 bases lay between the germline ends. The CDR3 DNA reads TGTGCCAGCAGTTTACGGGTTAGCGGATACTACGAGCAGTACTTC. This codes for CASSLRVSGYYEQYF. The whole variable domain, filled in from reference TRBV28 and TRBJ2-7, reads DVKVTQSSRYLVKRTGEKVFLECVQDMDHENMFWYRQDPGLGLRLIYFSYDVKMKEKGDIPEGYSVSREKKERFSLILESASTNQTSMYLCASSLRVSGYYEQYFGPGTRLTVT.

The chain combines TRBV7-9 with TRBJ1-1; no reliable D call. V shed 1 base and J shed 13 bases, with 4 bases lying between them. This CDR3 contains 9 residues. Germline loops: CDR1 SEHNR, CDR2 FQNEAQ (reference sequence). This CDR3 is CASSLVGFF. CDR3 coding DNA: TGTGCCAGCAGCTTAGTTGGTTTCTTT.

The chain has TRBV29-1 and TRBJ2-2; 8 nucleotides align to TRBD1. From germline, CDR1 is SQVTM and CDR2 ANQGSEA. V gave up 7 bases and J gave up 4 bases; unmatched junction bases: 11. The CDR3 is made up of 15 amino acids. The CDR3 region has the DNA TGCAGCGCAGATACCGGGACAGGAATCACCGGGGAGCTGTTTTTT. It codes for CSADTGTGITGELFF.

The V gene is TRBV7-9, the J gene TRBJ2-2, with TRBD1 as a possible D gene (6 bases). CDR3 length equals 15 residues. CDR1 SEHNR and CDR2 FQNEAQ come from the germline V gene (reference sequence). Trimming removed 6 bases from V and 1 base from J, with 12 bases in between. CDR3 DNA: TGTGCCAGCAGACCAGGGGACCAGAACACCGGGGAGCTGTTTTTT. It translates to CASRPGDQNTGELFF.